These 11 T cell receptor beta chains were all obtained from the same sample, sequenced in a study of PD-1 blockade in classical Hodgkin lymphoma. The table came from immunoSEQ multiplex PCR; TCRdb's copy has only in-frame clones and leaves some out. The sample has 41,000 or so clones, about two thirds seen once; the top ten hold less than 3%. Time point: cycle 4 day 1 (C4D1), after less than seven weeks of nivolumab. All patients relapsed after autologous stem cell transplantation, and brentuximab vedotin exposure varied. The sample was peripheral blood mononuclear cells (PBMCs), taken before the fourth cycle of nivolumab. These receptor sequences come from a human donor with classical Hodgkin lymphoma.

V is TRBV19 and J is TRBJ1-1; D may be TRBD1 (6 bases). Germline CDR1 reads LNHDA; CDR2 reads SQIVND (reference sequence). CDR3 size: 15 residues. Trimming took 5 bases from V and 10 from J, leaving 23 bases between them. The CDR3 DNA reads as TGTGCCAGTAGTGTCGAGCCCAGGGGTAATTTGAGAGCTTTCTTT. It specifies CASSVEPRGNLRAFF.

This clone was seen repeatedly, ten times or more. CDR3: CASSLTGIRETQYF. CDR3 nucleotide sequence: TGTGCCAGCAGTCTGACTGGGATCAGAGAGACCCAGTACTTC. The rearrangement uses TRBV9 and TRBJ2-5; D not resolved. The V gene lost 5 bases and the J gene lost 4 bases, with 15 bases spanning the gap. This CDR3 has 14 residues. Per the germline V gene, CDR1 is SGDLS and CDR2 is YYNGEE.

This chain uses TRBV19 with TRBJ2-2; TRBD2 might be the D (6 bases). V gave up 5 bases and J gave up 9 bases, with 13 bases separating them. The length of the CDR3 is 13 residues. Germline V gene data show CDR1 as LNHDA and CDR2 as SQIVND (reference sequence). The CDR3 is CASSRGNLRELFF. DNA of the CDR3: TGTGCCAGTAGTCGGGGGAACCTCCGGGAGCTGTTTTTT.

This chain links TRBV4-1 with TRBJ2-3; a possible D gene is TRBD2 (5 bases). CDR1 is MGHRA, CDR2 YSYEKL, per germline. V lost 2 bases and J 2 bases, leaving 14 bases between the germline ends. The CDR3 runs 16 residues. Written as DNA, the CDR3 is TGCGCCAGCAGCCAATTTCCGGGATCAGTCACAGATACGCAGTATTTT. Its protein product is CASSQFPGSVTDTQYF.

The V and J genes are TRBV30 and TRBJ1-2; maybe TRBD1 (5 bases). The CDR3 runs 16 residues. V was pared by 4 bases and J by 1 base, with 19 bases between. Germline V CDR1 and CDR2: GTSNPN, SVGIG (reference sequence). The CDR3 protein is CAWIYPGVRINYGYTF. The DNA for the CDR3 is TGTGCCTGGATTTACCCGGGGGTCAGGATTAACTATGGCTACACCTTC.

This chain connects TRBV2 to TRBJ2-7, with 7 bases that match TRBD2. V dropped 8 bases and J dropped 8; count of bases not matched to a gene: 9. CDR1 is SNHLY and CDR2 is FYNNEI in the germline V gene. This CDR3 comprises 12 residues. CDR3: CASRPGGFKQYF. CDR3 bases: TGTGCCAGCCGCCCCGGGGGGTTCAAGCAGTACTTC.

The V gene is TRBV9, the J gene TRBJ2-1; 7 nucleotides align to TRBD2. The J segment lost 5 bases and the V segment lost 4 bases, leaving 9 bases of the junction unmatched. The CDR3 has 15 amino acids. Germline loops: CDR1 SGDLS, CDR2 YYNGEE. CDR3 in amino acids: CASSLAETPDNEQFF. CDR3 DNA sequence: TGTGCCAGCAGCCTAGCGGAGACCCCAGACAATGAGCAGTTCTTC.

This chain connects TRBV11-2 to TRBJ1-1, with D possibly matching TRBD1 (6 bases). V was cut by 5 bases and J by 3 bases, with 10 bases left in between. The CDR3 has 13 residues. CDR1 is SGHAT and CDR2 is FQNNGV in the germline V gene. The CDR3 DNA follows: TGTGCCAGCAGCCAAGGGGGGGACACTGAAGCTTTCTTT. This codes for CASSQGGDTEAFF. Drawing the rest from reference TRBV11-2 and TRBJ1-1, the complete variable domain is EAGVAQSPRYKIIEKRQSVAFWCNPISGHATLYWYQQILGQGPKLLIQFQNNGVVDDSQLPKDRFSAERLKGVDSTLKIQPAKLEDSAVYLCASSQGGDTEAFFGQGTRLTVV.

Here the CDR3 reads CASSELTFQGNQPQHF. The DNA for the CDR3 is TGTGCCAGCAGTGAACTCACCTTCCAGGGCAATCAGCCCCAGCATTTT. This chain joins TRBV6-1 and TRBJ1-5; D call uncertain. The CDR3 runs to 16 residues. Germline values: CDR1 MNHNS, CDR2 SASEGT. Trimming took 2 bases from V and 2 from J, leaving 13 bases between them.

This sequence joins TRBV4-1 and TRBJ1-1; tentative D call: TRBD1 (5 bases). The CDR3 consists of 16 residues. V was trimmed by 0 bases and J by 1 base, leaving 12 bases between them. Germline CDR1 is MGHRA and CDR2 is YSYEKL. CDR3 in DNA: TGCGCCAGCAGCCAAGATTGGGGACTGTGGAACACTGAAGCTTTCTTT. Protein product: CASSQDWGLWNTEAFF.

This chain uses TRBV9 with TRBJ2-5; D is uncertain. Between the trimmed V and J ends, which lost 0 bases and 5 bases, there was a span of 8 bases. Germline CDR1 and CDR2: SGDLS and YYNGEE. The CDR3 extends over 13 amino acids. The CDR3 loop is CASSVVGSETQYF. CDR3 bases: TGTGCCAGCAGCGTAGTGGGAAGCGAGACCCAGTACTTC.